Below, one T cell receptor (beta chain) is given with its context. Profiled with immunoSEQ multiplex PCR; TCRdb holds only in-frame clones, not every one. The sample lists about 150,000 clones; about 86% were seen once. Trimming took off 2 bases at V and 8 bases at J, with 12 bases between the two ends. CDR1 is SGHTA and CDR2 is FQGNSA in the germline V gene. This CDR3 is built from 13 residues. The sample originates from a study of blood T cell repertoires in COVID-19. The sequence derives from a woman in her sixties with acute or convalescent COVID-19. The chain combines TRBV7-2 with TRBJ1-2, with no clear D. The sequenced material came from peripheral blood. The CDR3 DNA sequence: TGTGCCAGCAGCTTATTATTGGGCAGGGGCTACACCTTC. This sequence encodes CASSLLLGRGYTF. The full variable domain, its missing parts supplied by reference TRBV7-2 and TRBJ1-2, is GAGVSQSPSNKVTEKGKDVELRCDPISGHTALYWYRQSLGQGLEFLIYFQGNSAPDKSGLPSDRFSAERTGGSVSTLTIQRTQQEDSAVYLCASSLLLGRGYTFGSGTRLTVV.